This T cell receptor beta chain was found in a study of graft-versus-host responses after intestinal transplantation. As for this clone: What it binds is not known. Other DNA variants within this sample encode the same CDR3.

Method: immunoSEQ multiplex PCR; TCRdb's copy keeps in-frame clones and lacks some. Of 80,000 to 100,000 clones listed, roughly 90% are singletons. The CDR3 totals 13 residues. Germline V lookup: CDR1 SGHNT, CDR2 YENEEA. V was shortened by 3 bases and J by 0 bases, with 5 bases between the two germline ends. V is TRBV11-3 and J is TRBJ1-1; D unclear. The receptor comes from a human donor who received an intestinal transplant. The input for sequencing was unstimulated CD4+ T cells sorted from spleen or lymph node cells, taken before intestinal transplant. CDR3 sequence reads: CASSLAVNTEAFF. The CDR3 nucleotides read TGTGCCAGCAGCTTGGCGGTGAACACTGAAGCTTTCTTT.